Following are 10 T cell receptor beta chains from one sample sequenced in a study of cytotoxic CD8 clonotypes in ibrutinib-treated CLL. Using immunoSEQ multiplex PCR, the repertoire was profiled, and TCRdb retains in-frame clones only, with some absent. The top ten hold 5.1% of the sample, which has about 140,000 clones, 76% seen once. The sequencing here drew on PBMCs, taken after 24 months of ibrutinib treatment. These receptors originate from a human donor with chronic lymphocytic leukemia.

The chain combines TRBV5-4 with TRBJ2-5, with a tentative D call TRBD2 (6 bases). The germline gives CDR1 SGHNT, CDR2 YYREEE (reference sequence). The length of the CDR3 is 15 residues. V gave up 4 bases and J gave up 1 base, with 14 bases separating them. The CDR3 spells CASSPTGGTQETQYF. The CDR3 nucleotides are TGTGCCAGCAGCCCCACTGGGGGGACCCAAGAGACCCAGTACTTC. The full variable domain, completed using reference TRBV5-4 and TRBJ2-5, is ETGVTQSPTHLIKTRGQQVTLRCSSQSGHNTVSWYQQALGQGPQFIFQYYREEENGRGNFPPRFSGLQFPNYSSELNVNALELDDSALYLCASSPTGGTQETQYFGPGTRLLVL.

The genes are TRBV5-1 and TRBJ2-3, with TRBD2 matching over 8 bases. The CDR3 runs to 16 residues. Trimming cost V 4 bases and J 1 base; bases outside gene matches: 8. CDR1 and CDR2 (germline): SGHRS, YFSETQ. The CDR3 DNA reads as TGCGCCAGCAGCACCGGGCAAGCGGGGGGCACAGATACGCAGTATTTT. Its translation: CASSTGQAGGTDTQYF.

The V and J genes are TRBV5-1 and TRBJ2-3; D is tentatively TRBD1 or TRBD2 (5 bases each). From germline, CDR1 is SGHRS and CDR2 YFSETQ. V was cut by 0 bases and J by 0 bases, with 11 bases left in between. The length of the CDR3 is 16 residues. This chain's CDR3 is CASSLGDGASTDTQYF. The CDR3 region has the DNA TGCGCCAGCAGCTTGGGGGACGGTGCTAGCACAGATACGCAGTATTTT. The complete variable domain, with remaining parts taken from reference TRBV5-1 and TRBJ2-3, reads KAGVTQTPRYLIKTRGQQVTLSCSPISGHRSVSWYQQTPGQGLQFLFEYFSETQRNKGNFPGRFSGRQFSNSRSEMNVSTLELGDSALYLCASSLGDGASTDTQYFGPGTRLTVL.

In its sample, this clone was seen once. This rearrangement joins TRBV29-1 to TRBJ2-3; 8 nucleotides agree with TRBD1. Germline trimming cut 7 bases from V and 4 bases from J; bases unmatched to any gene: 4. Germline CDR1 and CDR2: SQVTM and ANQGSEA. This CDR3 spans 12 amino acids. For the CDR3, the DNA is TGCAGCGCCCCACAGGGGGCAGATACGCAGTATTTT. Amino acids: CSAPQGADTQYF.

The chain links TRBV7-3 to TRBJ2-1; weak D call: TRBD2 (5 bases). V lost 3 bases, J lost 6 bases, and 12 bases lay in between. CDR3 size: 14 residues. CDR1 is SGHTA and CDR2 is FQGTGA in the germline V gene. The CDR3 DNA reads as TGTGCCAGCAGCTTGACCCGCGCGGGCAATGAGCAGTTCTTC. Translating it yields CASSLTRAGNEQFF.

This chain joins TRBV4-3 and TRBJ1-1; possible D gene TRBD1, 5 bases. V lost 1 base and J lost 5, with 17 bases in between. CDR3 length equals 16 residues. Per germline, CDR1 LGHNA and CDR2 YSLEER. CDR3 region: CASSQVRGGGGTEAFF. In DNA form, the CDR3 reads TGCGCCAGCAGCCAAGTGCGGGGTGGGGGGGGGACTGAAGCTTTCTTT.

A single count supports this clone. This chain uses TRBV7-2 with TRBJ2-3; 13 bases are a match to TRBD2. Germline CDR1 is SGHTA and CDR2 is FQGNSA. The V gene end was trimmed by 5 bases and the J gene end by 2 bases; junction bases not matched to a gene: 4. This CDR3 has 16 residues. CDR3 nucleotide sequence: TGTGCCAGCAGCCGTACTAGCGGGGGGGCCACAGATACGCAGTATTTT. Residues: CASSRTSGGATDTQYF. The whole variable domain, remainder taken from reference TRBV7-2 and TRBJ2-3, is GAGVSQSPSNKVTEKGKDVELRCDPISGHTALYWYRQSLGQGLEFLIYFQGNSAPDKSGLPSDRFSAERTGGSVSTLTIQRTQQEDSAVYLCASSRTSGGATDTQYFGPGTRLTVL.

V and J are TRBV18 and TRBJ2-5; D possibly uses TRBD1 or TRBD2 (5 bases each). Germline values: CDR1 KGHSH, CDR2 LQKENI. The CDR3 runs 14 residues. V was pared by 0 bases and J by 0 bases, with 5 bases between. CDR3 in amino acids: CASSPPGHQETQYF. The CDR3, as DNA: TGTGCCAGCTCACCACCGGGACACCAAGAGACCCAGTACTTC.

The chain carries TRBV5-1 and TRBJ2-1, with 9 bases identical to TRBD1. This CDR3 region has 15 residues. After removal of 4 bases from V and 6 bases from J, the junction contained 8 bases not matched to a gene. Per germline, CDR1 SGHRS and CDR2 YFSETQ. The CDR3 loop is CASSPRTGAGNEQFF. The CDR3 bases are TGCGCCAGCAGCCCCCGGACAGGGGCTGGCAATGAGCAGTTCTTC.

The chain is built from TRBV4-3 and TRBJ1-2; 9 bases are a match to TRBD1. Trimming cost V 4 bases and J 4 bases; bases outside gene matches: 7. This CDR3 is 15 amino acids long. In germline, CDR1 is LGHNA, CDR2 YSLEER. CDR3 region: CASSRGQGFGYGYTF. Here the CDR3 DNA reads TGCGCCAGCAGCCGGGGACAGGGTTTCGGCTATGGCTACACCTTC.